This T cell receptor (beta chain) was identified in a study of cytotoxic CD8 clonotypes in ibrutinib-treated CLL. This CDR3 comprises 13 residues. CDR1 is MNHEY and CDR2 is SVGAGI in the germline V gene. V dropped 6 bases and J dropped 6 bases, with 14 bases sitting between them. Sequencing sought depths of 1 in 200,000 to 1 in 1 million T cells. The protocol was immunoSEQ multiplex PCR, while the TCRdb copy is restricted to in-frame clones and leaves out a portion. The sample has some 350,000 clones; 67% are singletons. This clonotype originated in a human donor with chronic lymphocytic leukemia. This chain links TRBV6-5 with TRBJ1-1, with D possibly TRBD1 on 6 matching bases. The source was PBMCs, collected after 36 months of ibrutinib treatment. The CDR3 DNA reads TGTGCCAGCAGGAGGGGAGGGGGTGCTGAAGCTTTCTTT. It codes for CASRRGGGAEAFF.